This T cell receptor (beta chain) was sequenced during a study of technical replicates of blood from a handful of donors. The CDR3 is 18 residues long. J lost 6 bases, V lost 0 bases, and 10 bases had no gene match. CDR1 is MGHRA and CDR2 is YSYEKL in the germline V gene. TCRdb's copy holds only in-frame clones and misses some; the assay was immunoSEQ multiplex PCR. In the table there are 65,000 to 95,000 clones, around 90% of which are singletons. The source is a human donor in good health. V and J are TRBV4-1 and TRBJ2-1; 11 nucleotides agree with TRBD2. The sequenced sample consisted of T cells isolated from PBMCs. DNA for the CDR3: TGCGCCAGCAGCCAAGACGGGGTCGAGACTAGCGGGACCAATGAGCAGTTCTTC. Translating it yields CASSQDGVETSGTNEQFF.